This T cell receptor beta chain was captured in a study of STAT5B mutations in CD4+ large granular lymphocyte leukemia (dated by TCRdb to 2021 to 2024). Regarding the research as a whole: Among healthy controls, the CDR3 'QG' motif was associated with a particular HLA allele. The study compared the TCRbeta repertoires of patients with CD4+ T-cell large granular lymphocyte leukemia against the TCRbeta repertoires of healthy blood donors. Flow cytometry performed on FACSCanto II or FACSVerse showed that the purified fractions had more than 95% purity among lymphocytes. On the study overall, not on this receptor specifically: The main leukemic clonotypes were found to be private to each patient, although around 26% of the main leukemic clonotypes were detected at low frequency in the non-leukemic repertoires of other patients. Data were not HLA-matched; higher clonality in CD4+ versus CD8+ T-LGLL could reflect the relatively small sample size. CD4-sorted patient repertoires appeared more clonal than healthy CD4+ repertoires, and this difference persisted after removing the putative leukemic clones. Enrichment of TRBV06-family usage was observed among the top patient clones (8/27) relative to healthy controls (2/35).

TCRbeta rearrangements were sequenced from genomic DNA using the immunoSEQ assay at survey resolution. Turning to the authors' computational methods: In the TCR sequencing data, the lowest productive clonotype frequency that could be detected was 2.59 x 10-5. Only productive TCRbeta rearrangements, defined as complete and in-frame sequences, were included in the analyses. The clonality of each sample was calculated as Simpson clonality in the immunoSEQ Analyzer version 3.0. Based on frequency, clones were grouped as very rare, small, medium, large (1-20%) or hyperexpanded (>20%). Generation probabilities were estimated with OLGA 1.2.3, V-gene circos plots were made with VDJtools, specificities were searched in VDJdb, and CDR3 motifs were identified with GLIPH. What TCRdb holds here is the immuneACCESS table cut down to in-frame rearrangements. Part of the clones is not present; checked against another copy, under half of the missing clones reflect an unresolved V gene, and the others are unexplained. V and J calls and clone size are those listed in that table; D and trimming were worked out from the DNA. The sample table shows 25,000 to 35,000 clones, and 78% are seen once. Clones ranked in the top ten supply just over 2.5% of the sample.

On this clone: Its antigen is currently not known. The sample holds no much larger clone one base away, and base qualities are not on file.

Taken from the germline V gene, the CDR1 and CDR2 loops are SGHDN and FVKESK. Taken from cysteine to phenylalanine, the CDR3 has 11 residues. The sequence is cut down to CDR3 DNA, 33 bases in frame from base 1. Trimming costs V 3 bases and J 7 bases, and their ends lie 6 bases apart. Healthy controls were roughly 40 blood donors whose buffy coats came from the Finnish Red Cross blood service. All TCR-sequenced material derived from peripheral blood: patient blood samples and healthy donor buffy coats. Ficoll-Hypaque gradient centrifugation was used to isolate peripheral blood mononuclear cells. Magnetic purification was used to isolate CD4+ cells from the buffy coats of the healthy controls. The Gentra Puregene Cell and Tissue kit was used for genomic DNA extraction, and quantification was performed on a Qubit 2.0 fluorometer.

This clonotype originated in a human donor in good health. Material: CD4+ T cells from blood buffy coats. The rearrangement joined TRBV14 to TRBJ2-5; perhaps TRBD2 is the D gene, with 6 bases matching. The DNA is as follows: TGTGCCAGCAGCCAGGGGGGGACCCAGTACTTC. Its amino acids are CASSQGGTQYF.